These 15 T cell receptor beta chains were all obtained from the same sample, sequenced in a study of CD8 T cells in Susac syndrome (dated by TCRdb to between 2019 and 2020). Library preparation was by the immunoSEQ multiplex PCR assay. RNA was extracted using the RNeasy kit, and roughly 0.45 to 1 microgram was reverse transcribed with random hexamers. Starting from the raw public reads, TCRdb applied fastp trimming at Q25, assembled clones with MiXCR and retained in-frame beta chains. Every entry covers one CDR3 protein and lists the most common genes and DNA from its rows. Counted in this sample were hundreds of thousands of distinct CDR3 sequences; 94% of them appeared once. The ten top clones hold 0.15% of the sample. The sample taken for sequencing was CD4+ T cells from PBMCs. The receptors shown here come from a human donor with Susac syndrome.

This rearrangement joins TRBV5-1 to TRBJ1-2, with 7 bases that match TRBD1. The CDR3 is 13 amino acids. Germline CDR1 is SGHRS and CDR2 is YFSETQ. The V gene end was trimmed by 1 base and the J gene end by 7 bases; junction bases not matched to a gene: 4. In DNA form, the CDR3 reads TGCGCCAGCAGCTTGCAGGGGGATGGTGGCTACACCTTC. It specifies CASSLQGDGGYTF.

This clonotype was detected only once. The DNA of the CDR3 is TGTGCCAGCAGCCAAGGAGGTGGCAGTGGTGAAGCTTTCTTT. Translating it yields CASSQGGGSGEAFF. The chain is built from TRBV3-1 and TRBJ1-1; no definite D call. CDR3 length equals 14 residues. CDR1 and CDR2 (germline): LGHDT, YNNKEL (reference sequence). V was clipped by 1 base and J by 7 bases, with 13 bases between them.

CDR3 DNA sequence: TGTGCCAGCAGTACCTACGGGACAGGGGCCACTGAAGCTTTCTTT. Translated, it gives CASSTYGTGATEAFF. The chain carries TRBV12-3 or TRBV12-4 and TRBJ1-1; 10 bases line up with TRBD1. Unmatched junction bases numbered 7, after V lost 5 bases and J lost 4 bases. The CDR3 length is 15 residues.

This clonotype was observed once. The V and J genes are TRBV2 and TRBJ2-6; D not resolved. This CDR3 region has 11 residues. Trimming stripped 6 bases from V and 8 bases from J, with 5 bases between. CDR1 SNHLY and CDR2 FYNNEI come from the germline V gene. For the CDR3, the DNA is TGTGCCAGCAGCCTATCCAACGTCCTGACTTTC. Protein: CASSLSNVLTF.

CDR3 sequence reads: CASARSGRLDNSPLHF. The CDR3 nucleotides are TGTGCCAGCGCCCGATCGGGCAGGCTTGATAATTCACCCCTCCACTTT. The chain is built from TRBV6-1 and TRBJ1-6; D call uncertain. This CDR3 has 16 amino acids. The V and J ends lost 8 bases and 5 bases respectively, with 19 bases between them. Germline assignment: CDR1 MNHNS and CDR2 SASEGT.

The J gene is TRBJ2-7, the V gene TRBV27; 10 positions agree with TRBD1. The germline V gene encodes CDR1 MNHEY and CDR2 SMNVEV (reference sequence). CDR3 length: 15 residues. J lost 4 bases, V lost 6 bases, and 9 bases had no gene match. In DNA form, the CDR3 reads TGTGCCAGCAGGCGCTCCGGGACAGGGGAGTACGAGCAGTACTTC. Residues: CASRRSGTGEYEQYF.

The V and J genes are TRBV5-1 and TRBJ2-7; 7 nucleotides line up with TRBD1. CDR3 size: 16 residues. V was clipped by 0 bases and J by 4 bases; unmatched bases: 10. Looked up from germline, CDR1 is SGHRS and CDR2 is YFSETQ. The CDR3 coding sequence is TGCGCCAGCAGCTTGGTCCCCCGAGGGGGCGAATACGAGCAGTACTTC. Translation: CASSLVPRGGEYEQYF.

The CDR3 protein is CAWSVGRTSGGGNEQFF. The CDR3 region has the DNA TGTGCCTGGAGTGTAGGTAGGACTAGCGGGGGAGGAAATGAGCAGTTCTTC. The V and J genes are TRBV30 and TRBJ2-1; 13 nucleotides match TRBD2. Trimming at V came to 0 bases and at J to 7 bases, leaving 9 bases not matched to a gene. In germline, CDR1 is GTSNPN, CDR2 SVGIG (reference sequence). There are 17 residues in the CDR3.

The chain joins TRBV20-1 to TRBJ2-1, with D tentatively TRBD2 (5 bases). CDR3 size: 14 residues. From germline, CDR1 is DFQATT and CDR2 SNEGSKA (reference sequence). Trimming took off 4 bases at V and 3 bases at J, with 13 bases between the two ends. The CDR3 DNA is TGCAGTGCTAAGCCTCAGCGGCTCTACAATGAGCAGTTCTTC. It translates to CSAKPQRLYNEQFF.

The CDR3 DNA sequence: TGTGCCAGCAGTCTAGACAGGGGGCGCGTAAATCAGCCCCAGCATTTT. It translates to CASSLDRGRVNQPQHF. The chain couples TRBV2 to TRBJ1-5, with TRBD1 matching over 10 bases. With V trimmed by 5 bases and J by 4 bases, 8 bases remained unmatched. The germline V gene encodes CDR1 SNHLY and CDR2 FYNNEI. The CDR3 is made up of 16 amino acids.

This chain connects TRBV19 to TRBJ1-5; TRBD1 matches at 9 bases. There are 15 residues in the CDR3. Losses at the gene ends were 5 bases for V and 7 bases for J; bases not matched to a gene: 9. CDR1 is LNHDA and CDR2 is SQIVND in the germline V gene (reference sequence). In DNA form, the CDR3 reads TGTGCCAGTAGTCCCGCCGGGACAGGGTACCAGCCCCAGCATTTT. Translating gives CASSPAGTGYQPQHF.

The rearrangement joins TRBV20-1 to TRBJ1-6; unclear D gene. Germline-derived CDR1 and CDR2 are DFQATT and SNEGSKA (reference sequence). The CDR3 is 16 amino acids. Trimming removed 5 bases at V and 0 bases at J, with 14 bases between. CDR3 residues: CSAPSRESSYNSPLHF. The CDR3 DNA follows: TGCAGTGCTCCTAGTCGGGAGAGCTCCTATAATTCACCCCTCCACTTT.

This clonotype appeared once. This chain links TRBV30 with TRBJ1-6; tentative D call: TRBD1 (5 bases). CDR3 length equals 16 residues. Deletions cut 0 bases from V and 9 bases from J, with 18 bases between. Germline loops: CDR1 GTSNPN, CDR2 SVGIG (reference sequence). CDR3 sequence (DNA): TGTGCCTGGAGTGTAGCCCCGGCAGGGAGTGGTTCACCCCTCCACTTT. This sequence encodes CAWSVAPAGSGSPLHF.

V is TRBV2 and J is TRBJ2-7, with D maybe TRBD1 (5 bases). The length of the CDR3 is 14 residues. Germline V lookup: CDR1 SNHLY, CDR2 FYNNEI. Trimming cost V 6 bases and J 2 bases, with 14 bases left between them. The CDR3 is CASRQDTSAYEQYF. CDR3 nucleotide sequence: TGTGCCAGCAGACAGGACACTTCTGCCTACGAGCAGTACTTC.

V usage is TRBV5-1 and J usage is TRBJ2-3, with TRBD1 matching over 8 bases. The CDR3 runs 15 residues. The trim removed 3 bases at V and 2 bases at J, leaving 5 bases unmatched. CDR1 is SGHRS, CDR2 YFSETQ, per germline. The CDR3 spells CASSSDREPTDTQYF. DNA of the CDR3: TGCGCCAGCAGCTCGGACAGGGAGCCCACAGATACGCAGTATTTT.